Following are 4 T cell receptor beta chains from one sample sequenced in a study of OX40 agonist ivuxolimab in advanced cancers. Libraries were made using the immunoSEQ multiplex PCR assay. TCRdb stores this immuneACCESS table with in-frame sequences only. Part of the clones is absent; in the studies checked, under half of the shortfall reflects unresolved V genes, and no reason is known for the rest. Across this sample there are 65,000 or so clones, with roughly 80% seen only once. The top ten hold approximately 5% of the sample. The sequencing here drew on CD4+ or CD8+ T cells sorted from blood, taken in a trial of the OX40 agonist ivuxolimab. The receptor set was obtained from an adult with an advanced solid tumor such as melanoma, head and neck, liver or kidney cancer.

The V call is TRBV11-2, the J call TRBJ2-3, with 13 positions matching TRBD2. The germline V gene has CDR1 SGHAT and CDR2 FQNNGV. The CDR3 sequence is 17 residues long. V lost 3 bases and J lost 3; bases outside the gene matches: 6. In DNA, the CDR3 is TGTGCCAGCAGCTTCGGACTAGCGGGAGCAGGGACAGATACGCAGTATTTT. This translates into CASSFGLAGAGTDTQYF.

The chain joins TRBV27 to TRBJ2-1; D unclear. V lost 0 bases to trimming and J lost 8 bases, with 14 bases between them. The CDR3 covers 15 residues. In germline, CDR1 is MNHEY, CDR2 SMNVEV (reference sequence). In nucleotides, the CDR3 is TGTGCCAGCAGTTTATCAATGGCGTTGGTCGATGAGCAGTTCTTC. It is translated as CASSLSMALVDEQFF.

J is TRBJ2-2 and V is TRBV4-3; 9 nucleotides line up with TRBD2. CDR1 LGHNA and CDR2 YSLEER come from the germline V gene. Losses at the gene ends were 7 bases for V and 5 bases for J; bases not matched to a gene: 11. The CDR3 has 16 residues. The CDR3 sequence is CASTLIAGVKTGELFF. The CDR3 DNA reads TGCGCCAGCACCCTTATAGCGGGAGTCAAGACCGGGGAGCTGTTTTTT.

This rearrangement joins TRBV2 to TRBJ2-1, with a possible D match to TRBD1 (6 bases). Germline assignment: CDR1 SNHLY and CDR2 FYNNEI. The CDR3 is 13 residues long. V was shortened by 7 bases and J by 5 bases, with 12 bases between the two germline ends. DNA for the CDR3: TGTGCCAGCACCCGAGACAGGAACAATGAGCAGTTCTTC. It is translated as CASTRDRNNEQFF.